This TCR beta chain is from a study of CD8+CD57+ T cells in acquired aplastic anemia. Study details: DNA per sorted CD4+ or CD8+ sample ranged roughly 0.19 to 30 ug, averaging about 3.4 ug. Whole-study findings and limits: Simpson's diversity of CD8+ cells was not significantly different in patients compared with controls.

Patients included in sequencing had previously demonstrated CD8+CD57+ cell expansion by flow cytometry. Severe acquired aplastic anemia affected all patients. TCR beta VDJ and CDR3 were profiled, and genomic DNA was the template. TCRdb reanalysed the reads using MiXCR and keeps one entry per CDR3 protein. The sample includes fewer than 200,000 distinct CDR3 sequences, 45% to 60% of them seen just once. Of note for this clonotype: Its antigen is undetermined.

CDR1 LNHDA and CDR2 SQIVND come from the germline V gene (reference sequence). The CDR3 has 14 amino acids. V gave up 6 bases and J gave up 1 base; unmatched junction bases: 3. This clonotype was sampled from a human donor with aplastic anemia. This sequence joins TRBV19 and TRBJ2-7, with 10 bases identical to TRBD1. The sequencing input was sorted CD4+, CD8+, or CD8+CD57+ T cells (not recorded which) from PBMCs. The DNA for the CDR3 is TGTGCCAGTAGGCGGGGACAGGGGTCCTACGAGCAGTACTTC. It is translated as CASRRGQGSYEQYF.